The entry that follows covers one TCR beta chain sequence. TCRdb fed the RACE reads into MiXCR, producing one record per CDR3 protein. This table has 90,000 to 120,000 distinct CDR3 sequences, 9.5% to 11% appearing once. The data are from a study of human T cells and chemical hapten exposure. The wider study: An area of 2 cm by roughly 2.2 cm on upper inner arm skin received 2% DPC for sensitization.

The time point: patch test 1, 2 weeks after DPC sensitization. The sample's treatment: therapeutic diphenylcyclopropenone sensitization with weekly scalp DPC. Sequenced material: whole blood, taken in connection with sensitization to the hapten diphenylcyclopropenone (DPC). The sequence was collected from a woman in her 40s with alopecia areata. Some clones in this sample may be carry-over from other donors' samples.

This chain's CDR3 is CASSSPTGFPNTEAFF. In DNA form, the CDR3 reads TGTGCCAGCAGTTCCCCGACAGGGTTCCCGAACACTGAAGCTTTCTTT. The rearrangement joins TRBV6-2 or TRBV6-3 to TRBJ1-1; TRBD1 matches at 7 bases. V lost 4 bases to trimming and J lost 1 base; unmatched junction nucleotides: 9. This CDR3 has 16 amino acids. Germline CDR1 is MNHEY and CDR2 is SVGEGT.